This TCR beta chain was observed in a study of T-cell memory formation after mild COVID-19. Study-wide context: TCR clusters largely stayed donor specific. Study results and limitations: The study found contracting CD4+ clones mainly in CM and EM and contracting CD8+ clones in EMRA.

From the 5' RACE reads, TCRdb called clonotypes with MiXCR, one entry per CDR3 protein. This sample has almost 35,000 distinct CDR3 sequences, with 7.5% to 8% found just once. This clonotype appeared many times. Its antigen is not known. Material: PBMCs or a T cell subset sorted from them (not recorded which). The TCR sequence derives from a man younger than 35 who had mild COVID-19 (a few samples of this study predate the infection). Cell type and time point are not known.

The CDR3 coding sequence is TGCAGTGCTAGTGGGACTGCATACTACAATGAGCAGTTCTTC. Translated, it gives CSASGTAYYNEQFF. The chain couples TRBV20-1 to TRBJ2-1; a possible D gene is TRBD2 (6 bases). Germline V lookup: CDR1 DFQATT, CDR2 SNEGSKA (reference sequence). V lost 3 bases, J lost 3 bases, and 12 bases lay in between. CDR3 length equals 14 residues.